The 14 T cell receptor beta chains given below trace back to one sample, sequenced in a study of memory CD4+ T cells and cytomegalovirus serostatus. Measured with immunoSEQ multiplex PCR; TCRdb has only the in-frame clones, and not every one. The sample holds 50,000 or so clones, about four fifths seen once. Single viable CD3+CD4+CD8-CD45RO+ cells were sorted as the memory CD4+ T cells. The specimen sequenced was memory CD4+ T cells from blood. The receptors derive from an adult in good health and CMV-seronegative.

V is TRBV7-2 and J is TRBJ1-6; a possible D gene is TRBD1 (6 bases). V lost 5 bases to trimming and J lost 12 bases, with 17 bases between them. The CDR3 is 14 amino acids. Germline CDR1 and CDR2: SGHTA and FQGNSA. In DNA, the CDR3 is TGTGCCAGCAGCCGTTTGGCGACAGGAAAACCCCTCCACTTT. Protein: CASSRLATGKPLHF.

The chain is built from TRBV27 and TRBJ1-1; D remains unclear. The CDR3 has 15 residues. V lost 1 base, J lost 5 bases, and 14 bases lay in between. Germline V CDR1 and CDR2: MNHEY, SMNVEV (reference sequence). The CDR3: CASSLFPKGNTEAFF. CDR3 sequence (DNA): TGTGCCAGCAGTTTATTCCCCAAGGGAAATACTGAAGCTTTCTTT.

The table lists this clone with a count of one. The V and J genes are TRBV7-2 and TRBJ1-2, with D possibly being TRBD1 (6 bases). Trimming pared 5 bases from V and 8 bases from J, leaving 12 bases between. CDR3 length: 12 amino acids. Germline values: CDR1 SGHTA, CDR2 FQGNSA. The CDR3 protein is CASSRTGKGYTF. In DNA, the CDR3 is TGTGCCAGCAGCCGCACAGGGAAGGGCTACACCTTC.

The chain joins TRBV5-4 to TRBJ2-3; D might be TRBD1 (6 bases). Trimming stripped 0 bases from V and 1 base from J, with 9 bases between. Germline-derived CDR1 and CDR2 are SGHNT and YYREEE (reference sequence). The CDR3 is 15 amino acids. The CDR3 is CASSLDQGRTDTQYF. CDR3 DNA: TGTGCCAGCAGCTTGGACCAGGGGCGCACAGATACGCAGTATTTT.

This chain uses TRBV4-3 with TRBJ2-2; 12 nucleotides line up with TRBD2. The CDR3 consists of 19 residues. Germline loops: CDR1 LGHNA, CDR2 YSLEER. The junction had 12 bases not matched to a gene; V was cut back by 0 bases and J by 7 bases. CDR3 sequence reads: CASSQDRLAGGQWSGELFF. As DNA, the CDR3 is TGCGCCAGCAGCCAAGATAGGCTAGCGGGGGGGCAATGGAGCGGGGAGCTGTTTTTT.

V is TRBV27 and J is TRBJ2-1; D gene unclear. Trimming shortened V by 3 bases and J by 0 bases, and 12 bases separated the two germline ends. CDR3 length equals 16 residues. Germline loops: CDR1 MNHEY, CDR2 SMNVEV (reference sequence). CDR3 sequence: CASSFESRSSYNEQFF. CDR3 nucleotides: TGTGCCAGCAGTTTCGAGTCTCGCAGCTCCTACAATGAGCAGTTCTTC.

The V and J genes are TRBV4-1 and TRBJ2-2; D is possibly TRBD1 (6 bases). The CDR3 has 15 residues. V lost 4 bases to trimming and J lost 6 bases, with 15 bases between them. The germline V gene encodes CDR1 MGHRA and CDR2 YSYEKL. The CDR3 reads CASSPLLSGAGELFF. Written as DNA, the CDR3 is TGCGCCAGCAGCCCGCTACTTTCAGGGGCCGGGGAGCTGTTTTTT.

Regarding this clone: The identical CDR3 is also encoded by other nucleotide sequences in the sample. This chain connects TRBV30 to TRBJ1-1; 7 nucleotides line up with TRBD1. V lost 5 bases to trimming and J lost 2 bases; unmatched junction nucleotides: 2. CDR3 length: 12 residues. The germline CDR1 and CDR2 sequences are GTSNPN and SVGIG (reference sequence). CDR3 in amino acids: CAWGQVNTEAFF. The CDR3, as DNA: TGTGCCTGGGGACAGGTTAACACTGAAGCTTTCTTT.

This chain joins TRBV27 and TRBJ1-5; 7 positions match TRBD1. V shed 5 bases and J 4 bases; nucleotides not matched to a gene: 8. Per germline, CDR1 MNHEY and CDR2 SMNVEV (reference sequence). The CDR3 extends over 15 amino acids. CDR3: CASSTGQSANQPQHF. The CDR3 DNA follows: TGTGCCAGCAGTACGGGACAGTCGGCTAATCAGCCCCAGCATTTT.

This chain's CDR3 is CASSEGFNQPQHF. CDR3 coding DNA: TGTGCCAGCAGTGAGGGGTTCAATCAGCCCCAGCATTTT. The V gene is TRBV6-1, the J gene TRBJ1-5; D gene uncertain. The CDR3 is made up of 13 amino acids. Germline values: CDR1 MNHNS, CDR2 SASEGT. V lost 3 bases to trimming and J lost 3 bases, with 6 bases between them.

The CDR3 nucleotides are TGTGCCTGGAGTGTTGCGGGGGGGCGCAATGAGCAGTTCTTC. It codes for CAWSVAGGRNEQFF. The gene calls are TRBV30 and TRBJ2-1; 9 bases align to TRBD2. The ends lost 0 bases at V and 6 bases at J; junction bases unmatched: 3. This CDR3 comprises 14 residues. Germline values: CDR1 GTSNPN, CDR2 SVGIG (reference sequence). Variable domain in full (rest from reference TRBV30 and TRBJ2-1): SQTIHQWPATLVQPVGSPLSLECTVEGTSNPNLYWYRQAAGRGLQLLFYSVGIGQISSEVPQNLSASRPQDRQFILSSKKLLLSDSGFYLCAWSVAGGRNEQFFGPGTRLTVL.

This clone has only one observation. For the CDR3, the DNA is TGTGCCATCAGTGGCCCTATGGGGGCTGAAGCTTTCTTT. Encoded protein: CAISGPMGAEAFF. This chain links TRBV10-3 with TRBJ1-1; possible D gene TRBD1, 5 bases. Germline V lookup: CDR1 ENHRY, CDR2 SYGVKD. V was shortened by 4 bases and J by 6 bases, with 12 bases between the two germline ends. The CDR3 spans 13 residues.

The rearrangement joins TRBV6-1 to TRBJ1-4, with D possibly being TRBD1 (6 bases). The germline V and J ends were trimmed by 8 bases and 4 bases, with 17 bases remaining between them. The CDR3 is 15 amino acids. Germline V gene sequence: CDR1 MNHNS, CDR2 SASEGT. DNA of the CDR3: TGTGCCAGCGGGGACAAGGGGGGCTTTAATGAAAAACTGTTTTTT. This sequence encodes CASGDKGGFNEKLFF.

This clone was counted a few times. The V and J genes are TRBV29-1 and TRBJ2-7, with D hard to call. The CDR3 has 11 amino acids. V lost 4 bases and J lost 2, with 6 bases in between. Germline V lookup: CDR1 SQVTM, CDR2 ANQGSEA. In DNA form, the CDR3 reads TGCAGCGTTGGTGAAACCTACGAGCAGTACTTC. This codes for CSVGETYEQYF.